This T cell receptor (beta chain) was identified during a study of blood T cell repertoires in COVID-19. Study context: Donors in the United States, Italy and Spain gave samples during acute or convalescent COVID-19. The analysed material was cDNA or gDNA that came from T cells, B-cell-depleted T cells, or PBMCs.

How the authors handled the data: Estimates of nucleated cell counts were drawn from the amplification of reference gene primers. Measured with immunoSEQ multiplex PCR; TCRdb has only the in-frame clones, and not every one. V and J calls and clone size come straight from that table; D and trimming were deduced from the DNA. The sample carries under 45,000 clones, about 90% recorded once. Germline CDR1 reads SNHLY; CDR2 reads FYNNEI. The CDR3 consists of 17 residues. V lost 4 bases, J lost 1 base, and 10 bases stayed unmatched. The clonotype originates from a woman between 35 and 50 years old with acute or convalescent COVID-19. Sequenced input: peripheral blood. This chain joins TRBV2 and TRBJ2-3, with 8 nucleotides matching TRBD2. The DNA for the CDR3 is TGTGCCAGCAGTGTTAGCGGGAATACGCTAGGCACAGATACGCAGTATTTT. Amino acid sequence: CASSVSGNTLGTDTQYF.